The 10 T cell receptor beta chains presented below share a single source sample, sequenced in a study of T cells in Graves' hyperthyroidism and ophthalmopathy. Amplification targeted TCR beta CDR3 regions from RNA transcripts. During a first-round RT-PCR of the TCR CDR3, the HTBI primer set was used. TCRdb recomputed calls from the multiplex PCR reads with MiXCR, one row per CDR3 protein. The table has 600,000 or so distinct CDR3 sequences, 12% to 15% seen once. The specimen was blood. These receptors all come from a woman under 30 with Graves' ophthalmopathy.

The chain employs TRBV4-1 and TRBJ2-3; TRBD2 aligns across 10 bases. V trimming: 2 bases; J trimming: 5 bases; junction bases outside the gene matches: 4. Germline assignment: CDR1 MGHRA and CDR2 YSYEKL. The CDR3 has 15 residues. The CDR3 DNA is TGCGCCAGCAGCCAACTAGCGGGAGTGGGAGATACGCAGTATTTT. Translation: CASSQLAGVGDTQYF.

Only a few counts were recorded for this clonotype. The chain has TRBV7-6 and TRBJ2-7; D is unresolved. The CDR3 length is 15 residues. Germline V gives CDR1 SGHVS, CDR2 FNYEAQ. Trimming removed 1 base at V and 0 bases at J, with 10 bases between. The CDR3, as DNA: TGTGCCAGCAGCTTAGGGGATATACTCTCCTACGAGCAGTACTTC. The encoded protein is CASSLGDILSYEQYF. The full variable domain, completed using reference TRBV7-6 and TRBJ2-7, is GAGVSQSPRYKVTKRGQDVALRCDPISGHVSLYWYRQALGQGPEFLTYFNYEAQQDKSGLPNDRFSAERPEGSISTLTIQRTEQRDSAMYRCASSLGDILSYEQYFGPGTRLTVT.

The genes are TRBV28 and TRBJ1-2; D is perhaps TRBD1 (5 bases). Germline lookup yields CDR1 MDHEN and CDR2 SYDVKM. The V end was cut by 4 bases, the J end by 4 bases, with 16 bases between. The CDR3 sequence is 15 residues long. CDR3 residues: CASSSLGGESYGYTF. For the CDR3, the DNA is TGTGCCAGCAGTTCACTCGGGGGAGAGAGCTATGGCTACACCTTC.

This clonotype appeared a few times. The gene calls are TRBV18 and TRBJ2-7, with a weak D call TRBD1 (5 bases). Germline CDR1 KGHSH, CDR2 LQKENI. Trimming took 0 bases from V and 4 from J, leaving 10 bases between them. This CDR3 is built from 14 residues. The CDR3, as DNA: TGTGCCAGCTCACCACCGGCAGGGTGGTACGAGCAGTACTTC. It codes for CASSPPAGWYEQYF.

At least ten counts were recorded for this clonotype. The chain carries TRBV2 and TRBJ1-5, with D uncertain. Germline loops: CDR1 SNHLY, CDR2 FYNNEI. With 4 bases removed from V and 4 bases from J, the gap between germline ends came to 11 bases. The CDR3 length is 14 residues. CDR3 sequence reads: CASSVERSNQPQHF. CDR3 sequence (DNA): TGTGCCAGCAGTGTAGAAAGGTCTAATCAGCCCCAGCATTTT.

This clonotype was recorded at least ten times. The chain couples TRBV28 to TRBJ1-5; D is possibly TRBD1 (6 bases). Germline lookup yields CDR1 MDHEN and CDR2 SYDVKM. The ends were cut back, 5 bases at V and 4 bases at J, with 15 bases in the middle. The CDR3 runs 15 residues. Here the CDR3 reads CASSPPGAVNQPQHF. In DNA form, the CDR3 reads TGTGCCAGCAGTCCCCCGGGGGCGGTTAATCAGCCCCAGCATTTT.

This clonotype occurred a few times. This chain joins TRBV7-8 and TRBJ2-7; tentatively, D is TRBD1 (6 bases). V was shortened by 2 bases and J by 6 bases, with 20 bases between the two germline ends. This CDR3 comprises 16 residues. Germline values: CDR1 SGHVS, CDR2 FQNEAQ. CDR3 sequence reads: CASSLRGFGQRSEQYF. CDR3 coding DNA: TGTGCCAGCAGCTTAAGGGGGTTTGGACAAAGGTCCGAGCAGTACTTC. Full variable domain (missing parts from reference TRBV7-8 and TRBJ2-7): GAGVSQSPRYKVAKRGQDVALRCDPISGHVSLFWYQQALGQGPEFLTYFQNEAQLDKSGLPSDRFFAERPEGSVSTLKIQRTQQEDSAVYLCASSLRGFGQRSEQYFGPGTRLTVT.

The CDR3 spells CASSDRSGRAYNEQFF. In DNA form, the CDR3 reads TGTGCCAGTAGTGACCGTAGCGGGAGGGCCTACAATGAGCAGTTCTTC. The chain couples TRBV19 to TRBJ2-1, with 11 bases identical to TRBD2. The CDR3 loop spans 16 amino acids. CDR1 is LNHDA, CDR2 SQIVND, per germline (reference sequence). V was clipped by 5 bases and J by 2 bases; unmatched bases: 5.

DNA for the CDR3: TGTGCTAGTGGTTCCACTCGCGGGGGAGAGACCCAGTACTTC. Protein: CASGSTRGGETQYF. The chain uses TRBV12-5 and TRBJ2-5; the match to TRBD2 covers 7 bases. The junction had 6 bases not matched to a gene; V was cut back by 4 bases and J by 4 bases. The CDR3 spans 14 residues. Germline V gene sequence: CDR1 LGHNT, CDR2 FRNRAP. The whole variable domain, remainder taken from reference TRBV12-5 and TRBJ2-5, is DARVTQTPRHKVTEMGQEVTMRCQPILGHNTVFWYRQTMMQGLELLAYFRNRAPLDDSGMPKDRFSAEMPDATLATLKIQPSEPRDSAVYFCASGSTRGGETQYFGPGTRLLVL.

This clonotype was recorded at least ten times. The chain employs TRBV2 and TRBJ2-1, with D perhaps matching TRBD1 (6 bases). Germline loops: CDR1 SNHLY, CDR2 FYNNEI. This CDR3 spans 14 amino acids. V lost 5 bases and J lost 5, with 13 bases in between. CDR3 bases: TGTGCCAGCAGTCTGGGGGCCCTCAACAATGAGCAGTTCTTC. Protein sequence: CASSLGALNNEQFF. The whole variable domain, filled in from reference TRBV2 and TRBJ2-1, reads EPEVTQTPSHQVTQMGQEVILRCVPISNHLYFYWYRQILGQKVEFLVSFYNNEISEKSEIFDDQFSVERPDGSNFTLKIRSTKLEDSAMYFCASSLGALNNEQFFGPGTRLTVL.